The present entry profiles one TCR beta chain with its context. A second PCR, run for about 7 to 11 cycles, used a sample-barcoded 5' primer plus a J-beta primer mix. Tagging of each cDNA molecule was performed by a template-switch adaptor with 12 random nucleotides. TCRdb independently ran MiXCR on the 5' RACE reads; one entry per CDR3 protein. Of some 800,000 distinct CDR3 sequences in the sample, around a quarter were seen once. Trimming left V 6 bases short and J 5 bases short, with 13 bases between. This CDR3 is built from 13 residues. Germline loops: CDR1 SEHNR, CDR2 FQNEAQ (reference sequence). The data derive from a study of blood T cells in healthy people across ages. These same data were also listed under a study on T cells of mothers and their children.

The chain carries TRBV7-9 and TRBJ1-1; D perhaps matches TRBD1 (5 bases). This sequence originates from a boy younger than 18 in good health. Sample: blood. This CDR3 is CASSWTEGTEAFF. The CDR3, as DNA: TGTGCCAGCAGTTGGACCGAGGGGACTGAAGCTTTCTTT.